This is a list of T cell receptor beta chains from one sample in a study of blood T cell repertoires in COVID-19. Clones were sequenced by immunoSEQ multiplex PCR, and TCRdb holds only the in-frame ones, with some missing. The sample gives tens of thousands of clones, around 85% of which show up once; about 4.6% is in the top ten. The material sequenced was peripheral blood. Every receptor here comes from a man aged 80 or over with acute or convalescent COVID-19. CDR3s include the opening cysteine and the closing phenylalanine or tryptophan.

j_gene	v_gene	CDR3aa
TRBJ1-2	TRBV9	CASSVAVSSQGVFDYGYTF
TRBJ1-4	TRBV18	CASSPSSGQLNEKLFF
TRBJ1-5	TRBV6-2/TRBV6-3	CASSRYINQPQHF
TRBJ2-2	TRBV11-2	CASSLGGQGARAGELFF
TRBJ2-1	TRBV19	CASSTTLAGRNEQFF
TRBJ2-5	TRBV7-8	CASSLRGSGTGQETQYF
TRBJ1-5	TRBV28	CASSLQRGNQPQHF
TRBJ1-1	TRBV10-3	CAINDQPPGVNTEAFF
TRBJ2-1	TRBV5-5	CASRNTAGGSSYNEQFF
TRBJ2-1	TRBV19	CASSSLVREGEQFF
TRBJ2-3	TRBV10-2	CASRGLAGPTDTQYF
TRBJ1-2	TRBV19	CASSIRTGLTSYGYTF
TRBJ1-2	TRBV24-1	CATSDRADGYTF
TRBJ2-2	TRBV5-4	CASSLVSGELFF
TRBJ2-7	TRBV25-1	CATSQGTSYEQYF
TRBJ1-4	TRBV18	CASSPAGHFNEKLFF
TRBJ2-5	TRBV19	CASSIGTGGASKETQYF
TRBJ1-5	TRBV6-5	CASRPDRGGQPQHF
TRBJ2-1	TRBV10-3	CAISYLAGGEGEQFF
TRBJ1-2	TRBV29-1	CSVGGARGYTF
TRBJ2-1	TRBV28	CASRRQSSYNEQFF
TRBJ2-5	TRBV7-2	CASRRTEETQYF
TRBJ1-4	TRBV7-9	CASSLGFQGATNEKLFF
TRBJ2-2	TRBV28	CASSLLTGELFF